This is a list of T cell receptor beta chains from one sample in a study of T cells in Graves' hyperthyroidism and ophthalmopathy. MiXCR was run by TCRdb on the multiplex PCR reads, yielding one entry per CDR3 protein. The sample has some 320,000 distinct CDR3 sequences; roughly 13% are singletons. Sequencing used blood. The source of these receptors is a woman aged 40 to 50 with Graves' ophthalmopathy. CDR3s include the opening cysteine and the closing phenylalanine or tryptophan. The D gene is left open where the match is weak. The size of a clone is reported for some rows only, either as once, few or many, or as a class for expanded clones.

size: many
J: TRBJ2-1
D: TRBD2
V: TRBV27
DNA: TGTGCCAGCAGTTTGTTTAGCGGGAGGGCAAGAGGGATATACAATGAGCAGTTCTTC
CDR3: CASSLFSGRARGIYNEQFF

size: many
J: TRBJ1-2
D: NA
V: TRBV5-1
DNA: TGCGCCAGCAGCGGGTGGGCCGACTATGGCTACACCTTC
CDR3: CASSGWADYGYTF

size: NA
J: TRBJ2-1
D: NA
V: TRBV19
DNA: TGTGCCAGTAGTAGGACAGCGGGGAATGAGCAGTTCTTC
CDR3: CASSRTAGNEQFF

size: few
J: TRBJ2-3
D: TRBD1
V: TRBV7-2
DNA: TGTGCCAGCAGCCAAAATCAGGGGGTCACAGATACGCAGTATTTT
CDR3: CASSQNQGVTDTQYF

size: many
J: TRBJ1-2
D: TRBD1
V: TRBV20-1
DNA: TGCAGTGCCTCGGGACAGGGAAGGGGGGGCTACACCTTC
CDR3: CSASGQGRGGYTF

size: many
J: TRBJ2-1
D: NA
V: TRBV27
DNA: TGTGCCAGCAGCCCCCCGGGGGACCGAGCCTACAATGAGCAGTTCTTC
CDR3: CASSPPGDRAYNEQFF

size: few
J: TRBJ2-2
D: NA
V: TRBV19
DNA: TGTGCCAGTACCCGGGGGCCATACACCGGGGAGCTGTTTTTT
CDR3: CASTRGPYTGELFF

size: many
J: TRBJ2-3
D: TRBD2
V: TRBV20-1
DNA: TGCAGTGCTAGAGGTCCTAGCGGGAGGACAGATACGCAGTATTTT
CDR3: CSARGPSGRTDTQYF

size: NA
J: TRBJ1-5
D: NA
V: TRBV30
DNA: TGTGCCTGGTCTCAGGACGATCAGCCCCAGCATTTT
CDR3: CAWSQDDQPQHF

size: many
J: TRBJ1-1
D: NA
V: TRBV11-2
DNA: TGTGCCAGCAGCTTCTACTCCCACAGGGAGTTAGGAGCTTTCTTT
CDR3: CASSFYSHRELGAFF

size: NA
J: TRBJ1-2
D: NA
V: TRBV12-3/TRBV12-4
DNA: TGTGCCAGCAGTCCACTAGGGGCGAGCTACACCTTC
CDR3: CASSPLGASYTF

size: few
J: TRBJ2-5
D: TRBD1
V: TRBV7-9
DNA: TGTGCCAGCAGCTTTTCGGGGACAGGGGTAAGAGAGACCCAGTACTTC
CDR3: CASSFSGTGVRETQYF

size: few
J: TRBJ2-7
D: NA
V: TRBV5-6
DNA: TGTGCCAGCAGCAACGACGGAGGGGAGCAGTACTTC
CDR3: CASSNDGGEQYF

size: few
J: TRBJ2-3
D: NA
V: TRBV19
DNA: TGTGCCAGTAGTATAGTAGGCGCAGCCACAGATACGCAGTATTTT
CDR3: CASSIVGAATDTQYF

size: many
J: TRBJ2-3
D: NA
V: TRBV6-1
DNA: TGTGCCAGCGGGGCGTCGGATACGCAGTATTTT
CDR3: CASGASDTQYF

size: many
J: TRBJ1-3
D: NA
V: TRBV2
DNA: TGTGCCAGCAGTGCCCCCAATAGAGCGTCTGGAAACACCATATATTTT
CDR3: CASSAPNRASGNTIYF

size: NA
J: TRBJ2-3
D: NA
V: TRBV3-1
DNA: TGTGCCAGCAGCCCTCGAGCCAGCACAGATACGCAGTATTTT
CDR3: CASSPRASTDTQYF

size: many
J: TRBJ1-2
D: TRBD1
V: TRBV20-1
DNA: TGCAGTGCTAGCCTACAGGGGTATGGCTACACCTTC
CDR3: CSASLQGYGYTF

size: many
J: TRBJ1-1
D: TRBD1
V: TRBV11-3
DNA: TGTGCCAGCAGCTCCCGGACAGGACTGAACACTGAAGCTTTCTTT
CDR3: CASSSRTGLNTEAFF

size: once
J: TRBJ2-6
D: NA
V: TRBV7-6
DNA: TGTGCCAGCAGCTTTGTCAGCTCTGGGGCCAACGTCCTGACTTTC
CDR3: CASSFVSSGANVLTF

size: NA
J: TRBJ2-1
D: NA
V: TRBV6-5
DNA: TGTGCCAGCAGTTACTCGATAAGCGGCTACAATGAGCAGTTCTTC
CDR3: CASSYSISGYNEQFF

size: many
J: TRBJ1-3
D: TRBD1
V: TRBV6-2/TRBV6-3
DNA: TGTGCCAGCAGGCACTGGGGATCCGGGACAGGAGGAAACACCATATATTTT
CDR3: CASRHWGSGTGGNTIYF

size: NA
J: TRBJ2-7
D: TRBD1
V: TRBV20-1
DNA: TGCAGTGCTAGAGAAGGGACAGGGCCCTACGAGCAGTACTTC
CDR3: CSAREGTGPYEQYF

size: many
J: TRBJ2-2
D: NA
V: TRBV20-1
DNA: TGCAGCCGCCAGGGGAGGACCGGGGAGCTGTTTTTT
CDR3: CSRQGRTGELFF

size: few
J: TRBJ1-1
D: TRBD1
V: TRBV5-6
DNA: TGTGCCAGCAGCTTACAGGGGGCGAGCACTGAAGCTTTCTTT
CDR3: CASSLQGASTEAFF

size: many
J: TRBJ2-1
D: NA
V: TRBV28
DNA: TGTGCCAGCAGTCTGAGCGGTAGGGAGAATGAGCAGTTCTTC
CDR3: CASSLSGRENEQFF

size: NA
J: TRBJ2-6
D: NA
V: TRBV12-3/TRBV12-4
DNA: TGTGCCAGCAGCCGGGGGCCAGGGCTCGGGGCCAACGTCCTGACTTTC
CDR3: CASSRGPGLGANVLTF

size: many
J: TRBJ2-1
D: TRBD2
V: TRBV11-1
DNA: TGTGCCAGCAGCTTGGTGAGGGGGACATGGACTAGCGGGGATGAGCAGTTCTTC
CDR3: CASSLVRGTWTSGDEQFF

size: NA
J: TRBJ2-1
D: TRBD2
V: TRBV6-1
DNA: TGTGCCAGCCTAGCGGGGGGGGGTGAGCAGTTCTTC
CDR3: CASLAGGGEQFF

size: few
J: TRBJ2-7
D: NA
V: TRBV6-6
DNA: TGTGCCAGCAGTTACCTGACCGACCACGAGCAGTACTTC
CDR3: CASSYLTDHEQYF

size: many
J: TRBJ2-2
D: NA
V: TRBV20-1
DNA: TGCAGTGCTCTCGCAGTAAACACCGGGGAGCTGTTTTTT
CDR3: CSALAVNTGELFF

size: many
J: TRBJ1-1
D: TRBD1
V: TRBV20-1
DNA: TGCAGTGCTTCTCCTAATCCGGGACAGTGGACCGAAGCTTTCTTT
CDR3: CSASPNPGQWTEAFF

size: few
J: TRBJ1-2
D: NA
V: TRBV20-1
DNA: TGCAGTGCTCCAGTGAGGGCGGGAGGCTCATATGGCTACACCTTC
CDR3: CSAPVRAGGSYGYTF

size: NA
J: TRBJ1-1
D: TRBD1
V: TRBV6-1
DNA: TGTGCCAGCAGTGGCCCGGGACAGGGACTCACTGAAGCTTTCTTT
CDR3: CASSGPGQGLTEAFF

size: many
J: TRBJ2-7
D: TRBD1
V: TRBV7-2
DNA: TGTGCCAGCAGCTTAGAAGGGGGCAAGCAGTACTTC
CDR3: CASSLEGGKQYF

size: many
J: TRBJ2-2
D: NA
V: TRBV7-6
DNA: TGTGCCAGCAGCTTTGAGGGGACCGGGGAGCTGTTTTTT
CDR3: CASSFEGTGELFF

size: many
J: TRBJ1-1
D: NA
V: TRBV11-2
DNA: TGTGCCAGCAGCTTAGGGAGGACCACTGAAGCTTTCTTT
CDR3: CASSLGRTTEAFF

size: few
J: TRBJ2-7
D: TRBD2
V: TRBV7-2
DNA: TGTGCCAGCAGCCCAGCCCATACTAGCGGGAGAGTGCAGTACTTC
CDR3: CASSPAHTSGRVQYF

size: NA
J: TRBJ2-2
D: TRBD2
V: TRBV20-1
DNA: TGCAGTGCTAGTATTCGGGGGGGAATCACCGGGGAGCTGTTTTTT
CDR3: CSASIRGGITGELFF

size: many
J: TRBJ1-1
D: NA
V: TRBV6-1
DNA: TGTGCCAGCAGTGAAGCCTCTGCGAACACTGAAGCTTTCTTT
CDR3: CASSEASANTEAFF

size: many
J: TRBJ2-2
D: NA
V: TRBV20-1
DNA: TGCAGTGCTAGTGGCACGAACACCGGGGAGCTGTTTTTT
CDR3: CSASGTNTGELFF